The 27 T cell receptor beta chains in this list originate from one sample, sequenced in a study of shared T cell receptors in the human thymus. Clones were sequenced by immunoSEQ multiplex PCR, and TCRdb holds only the in-frame ones, with some missing. The sample has 540,000 or so clones; around 78% are singletons. The sample also formed part of further work on human thymus T cells.

Sample: thymocytes. Every receptor here comes from a boy under three years old with a congenital heart defect.

V usage is TRBV10-3 and J usage is TRBJ2-5; 11 bases align to TRBD2. CDR1 ENHRY and CDR2 SYGVKD come from the germline V gene. The ends lost 0 bases at V and 5 bases at J; junction bases unmatched: 14. This CDR3 is 19 amino acids long. This CDR3 is CAISESRLAGGPLQETQYF. Here the CDR3 DNA reads TGTGCCATCAGTGAGTCGAGGTTAGCGGGAGGGCCATTGCAGGAGACCCAGTACTTC.

The chain couples TRBV19 to TRBJ2-7; 9 nucleotides match TRBD2. CDR3 length: 19 residues. The germline V gene has CDR1 LNHDA and CDR2 SQIVND (reference sequence). V was clipped by 2 bases and J by 2 bases; unmatched bases: 16. CDR3 nucleotides: TGTGCCAGTAGTATAAGCGGGGGGTTGGGGGGAGGGCCTCCCTACGAGCAGTACTTC. Translated, it gives CASSISGGLGGGPPYEQYF.

This clone was detected once. This sequence joins TRBV6-1 and TRBJ2-7; maybe TRBD1 (5 bases). This CDR3 is built from 17 residues. Germline CDR1 and CDR2: MNHNS and SASEGT. The ends were cut back, 3 bases at V and 2 bases at J, with 20 bases in the middle. The CDR3 loop is CASSERARRVDPYEQYF. Written as DNA, the CDR3 is TGTGCCAGCAGTGAGCGTGCGCGCAGGGTAGATCCCTACGAGCAGTACTTC.

The V call is TRBV18, the J call TRBJ2-3, with D perhaps TRBD1 (5 bases). Germline CDR1 KGHSH, CDR2 LQKENI. CDR3 size: 16 residues. The germline V and J ends were trimmed by 3 bases and 3 bases, with 16 bases remaining between them. The CDR3 coding sequence is TGTGCCAGCTCACCCCGGTCCCTGGACACGACAGATACGCAGTATTTT. This gives the protein CASSPRSLDTTDTQYF.

The gene calls are TRBV28 and TRBJ2-5; 10 bases agree with TRBD1. This CDR3 contains 14 residues. The V and J ends lost 5 bases and 6 bases, in that order; junction bases with no gene match: 6. Germline assignment: CDR1 MDHEN and CDR2 SYDVKM. CDR3: CASSSRQGAKTQYF. CDR3 nucleotides: TGTGCCAGCAGTAGCCGACAGGGGGCGAAGACCCAGTACTTC.

For this clone: Germline is not matched at one junction end, which may reflect a read error. The rearrangement links TRBV5-1 to TRBJ2-7, with a weak D call TRBD2 (5 bases). The CDR3 has 15 amino acids. The germline V gene has CDR1 SGHRS and CDR2 YFSETQ. The CDR3 region is CASTLLGLPSYEQYF. CDR3 sequence (DNA): TGCGCCAGCACCTTGTTAGGACTCCCCTCCTACGAGCAGTACTTC.

The chain employs TRBV5-1 and TRBJ2-5; maybe TRBD2 (6 bases). The CDR3 runs 14 residues. In germline, CDR1 is SGHRS, CDR2 YFSETQ. Trimming took off 0 bases at V and 3 bases at J, with 9 bases between the two ends. This CDR3 is CASSLGLVEETQYF. The CDR3 nucleotides read TGCGCCAGCAGCTTGGGACTAGTGGAAGAGACCCAGTACTTC.

V is TRBV19 and J is TRBJ1-5, with D perhaps matching TRBD1 (5 bases). Trimming left V 3 bases short and J 1 base short, with 22 bases between. CDR1 is LNHDA and CDR2 is SQIVND in the germline V gene (reference sequence). This CDR3 spans 19 amino acids. This chain's CDR3 is CASSIPSGGPPESNQPQHF. In nucleotides, the CDR3 is TGTGCCAGTAGTATCCCTTCGGGGGGTCCCCCGGAGAGCAATCAGCCCCAGCATTTT.

This clone was seen only a few times. The gene calls are TRBV28 and TRBJ1-1, with D uncertain. CDR3 length: 16 amino acids. Germline V gene data show CDR1 as MDHEN and CDR2 as SYDVKM. V was cut by 2 bases and J by 4 bases, with 17 bases left in between. This CDR3 is CASSLRQDYPGTEAFF. The CDR3 region has the DNA TGTGCCAGCAGTTTACGGCAGGACTATCCAGGCACTGAAGCTTTCTTT. The full variable domain, rest sourced from reference TRBV28 and TRBJ1-1, is DVKVTQSSRYLVKRTGEKVFLECVQDMDHENMFWYRQDPGLGLRLIYFSYDVKMKEKGDIPEGYSVSREKKERFSLILESASTNQTSMYLCASSLRQDYPGTEAFFGQGTRLTVV.

There are a few counts of this clone. The V call is TRBV11-2, the J call TRBJ2-1; 7 bases are shared with TRBD2. In germline, CDR1 is SGHAT, CDR2 FQNNGV. This CDR3 has 18 amino acids. J lost 7 bases, V lost 2 bases, and 17 bases had no gene match. The CDR3 DNA sequence: TGTGCCAGCAGCTTACCCCCGGGGGAGCGGGGCAACAGAAATGAGCAGTTCTTC. The encoded protein is CASSLPPGERGNRNEQFF.

The rearrangement links TRBV4-1 to TRBJ2-6, with 10 nucleotides matching TRBD1. V was pared by 1 base and J by 3 bases, with 3 bases of the junction left unmatched. This CDR3 spans 17 amino acids. Germline lookup yields CDR1 MGHRA and CDR2 YSYEKL. Here the CDR3 reads CASSQVGQGIGANVLTF. Here the CDR3 DNA reads TGCGCCAGCAGCCAAGTGGGACAGGGGATTGGGGCCAACGTCCTGACTTTC.

The genes are TRBV6-5 and TRBJ1-2; TRBD1 aligns across 10 bases. V dropped 4 bases and J dropped 8; count of bases not matched to a gene: 7. The germline V gene encodes CDR1 MNHEY and CDR2 SVGAGI. The CDR3 contains 14 residues. DNA of the CDR3: TGTGCCAGCAGTTCCCCGACAGGGGGCGAAGGCTACACCTTC. This sequence encodes CASSSPTGGEGYTF.

This chain uses TRBV9 with TRBJ2-1; D may be TRBD1 (5 bases). The germline V gene encodes CDR1 SGDLS and CDR2 YYNGEE. Trimming shortened V by 0 bases and J by 9 bases, and 22 bases separated the two germline ends. The CDR3 has 17 residues. DNA for the CDR3: TGTGCCAGCAGCGTAGACCCTAAGCTCCAGGGTGGCGGTGAGCAGTTCTTC. Translating gives CASSVDPKLQGGGEQFF.

The chain is built from TRBV2 and TRBJ2-7; D possibly corresponds to TRBD1 (5 bases). The CDR3 length is 13 residues. Germline V lookup: CDR1 SNHLY, CDR2 FYNNEI. Between the trimmed V and J ends, which lost 6 bases and 3 bases, there was a span of 12 bases. The CDR3 region is CASRPRGSYEQYF. CDR3 sequence (DNA): TGTGCCAGCAGGCCAAGGGGTAGCTACGAGCAGTACTTC.

This CDR3 reads CASSYPTETSGSSTLNEQFF. In nucleotides, the CDR3 is TGTGCCAGCAGTTACCCGACAGAGACTAGCGGGAGTAGTACGTTGAATGAGCAGTTCTTC. V and J are TRBV2 and TRBJ2-1; 12 bases match TRBD2. V shed 5 bases, J shed 7 bases, and the junction held 21 bases outside the gene matches. Germline CDR1 reads SNHLY; CDR2 reads FYNNEI. The CDR3 loop spans 20 amino acids.

This chain joins TRBV7-2 and TRBJ2-7, with a weak D call TRBD1 (7 bases). CDR3 length: 15 residues. V lost 2 bases and J 4 bases, leaving 15 bases between the germline ends. In germline, CDR1 is SGHTA, CDR2 FQGNSA. The CDR3 DNA reads as TGTGCCAGCAGCTTATGGACCGCAGGGGGGTACGAGCAGTACTTC. Translated, it gives CASSLWTAGGYEQYF. Looking up the rest from reference TRBV7-2 and TRBJ2-7 gives the full variable domain: GAGVSQSPSNKVTEKGKDVELRCDPISGHTALYWYRQSLGQGLEFLIYFQGNSAPDKSGLPSDRFSAERTGGSVSTLTIQRTQQEDSAVYLCASSLWTAGGYEQYFGPGTRLTVT.

This clone has just a few counts. The chain is built from TRBV5-1 and TRBJ1-2, with TRBD1 matching 9 bases. Germline V gene data show CDR1 as SGHRS and CDR2 as YFSETQ. After removal of 4 bases from V and 8 bases from J, the junction contained 9 bases not matched to a gene. The CDR3 extends over 14 amino acids. CDR3 residues: CASSGRQGVGGYTF. The CDR3 DNA reads as TGCGCCAGCAGCGGAAGACAGGGGGTCGGCGGCTACACCTTC.

This rearrangement joins TRBV28 to TRBJ2-1; 12 bases are a match to TRBD2. The germline V gene has CDR1 MDHEN and CDR2 SYDVKM. This CDR3 is 16 amino acids long. V shed 3 bases, J shed 9 bases, and the junction held 9 bases outside the gene matches. In DNA, the CDR3 is TGTGCCAGCAGTTTTTCCGGCGGACTAGCGGGATGTGAGCAGTTCTTC. Amino acid sequence: CASSFSGGLAGCEQFF.

V usage is TRBV28 and J usage is TRBJ1-2; D may be TRBD1 (6 bases). In germline, CDR1 is MDHEN, CDR2 SYDVKM. CDR3 size: 17 residues. The V end lost 2 bases, the J end lost 4 bases, and 20 bases lay between the germline ends. The CDR3 sequence: CASSLGGRSRPLYGYTF. As DNA, the CDR3 is TGTGCCAGCAGTTTAGGGGGCAGGAGCCGCCCCCTCTATGGCTACACCTTC.

The chain couples TRBV6-5 to TRBJ1-5, with TRBD1 as a possible D gene (6 bases). Germline V gives CDR1 MNHEY, CDR2 SVGAGI. V was cut by 8 bases and J by 5 bases, with 16 bases left in between. This CDR3 spans 14 amino acids. The CDR3 region is CASRLGGDDQPQHF. The CDR3 bases are TGTGCCAGCCGGTTAGGGGGGGACGATCAGCCCCAGCATTTT.

The chain carries TRBV4-1 and TRBJ2-2; D may be TRBD1 (6 bases). Germline values: CDR1 MGHRA, CDR2 YSYEKL. This CDR3 contains 16 residues. V was shortened by 0 bases and J by 6 bases, with 14 bases between the two germline ends. Written as DNA, the CDR3 is TGCGCCAGCAGCCAAGATCTACAGGGAGCGTCCGGGGAGCTGTTTTTT. This sequence encodes CASSQDLQGASGELFF.

This chain connects TRBV15 to TRBJ1-5, with 9 bases aligning to TRBD1. The CDR3 consists of 16 residues. The germline gives CDR1 LNHNV, CDR2 YYDKDF (reference sequence). With V trimmed by 4 bases and J by 6 bases, 10 bases remained unmatched. CDR3 coding DNA: TGTGCCACCAGCATCGGACAGGGGTGGACTTTTCAGCCCCAGCATTTT. Its protein product is CATSIGQGWTFQPQHF.

The V call is TRBV4-1, the J call TRBJ2-5; 12 bases line up with TRBD2. Germline V CDR1 and CDR2: MGHRA, YSYEKL. The CDR3 runs to 17 residues. The V gene end was trimmed by 4 bases and the J gene end by 5 bases; junction bases not matched to a gene: 11. The CDR3 is CASSRRETSGSQETQYF. The CDR3 DNA follows: TGCGCCAGCAGCCGAAGGGAGACTAGCGGGAGTCAGGAGACCCAGTACTTC.

There are a few counts of this clone. The CDR3 protein is CASSSRDRGETQYF. The CDR3 DNA sequence: TGTGCCAGCAGTTCCCGGGACAGGGGAGAGACCCAGTACTTC. V and J are TRBV2 and TRBJ2-5; 10 positions agree with TRBD1. The CDR3 is made up of 14 amino acids. V trimming: 5 bases; J trimming: 4 bases; junction bases outside the gene matches: 4. Germline V CDR1 and CDR2: SNHLY, FYNNEI. The whole variable domain, filled in from reference TRBV2 and TRBJ2-5, reads EPEVTQTPSHQVTQMGQEVILRCVPISNHLYFYWYRQILGQKVEFLVSFYNNEISEKSEIFDDQFSVERPDGSNFTLKIRSTKLEDSAMYFCASSSRDRGETQYFGPGTRLLVL.

The sample holds a few counts of this clone. The chain links TRBV5-4 to TRBJ2-3; 8 bases map to TRBD1. V lost 2 bases, J lost 0 bases, and 8 bases stayed unmatched. There are 17 residues in the CDR3. CDR1 is SGHNT and CDR2 is YYREEE in the germline V gene (reference sequence). In nucleotides, the CDR3 is TGTGCCAGCAGCTTATGGTCGGACAGGGCTAGCACAGATACGCAGTATTTT. Translating it yields CASSLWSDRASTDTQYF.

The chain carries TRBV5-6 and TRBJ2-5; TRBD2 aligns across 9 bases. The CDR3 runs 15 residues. Trimming at V came to 6 bases and at J to 3 bases, leaving 9 bases not matched to a gene. CDR1 and CDR2 (germline): SGHDT, YYEEEE. For the CDR3, the DNA is TGTGCCAGCACCACCTTTAGCGGGGGTGAAGAGACCCAGTACTTC. This gives the protein CASTTFSGGEETQYF.

This chain joins TRBV6-4 and TRBJ2-3; D perhaps matches TRBD2 (5 bases). From germline, CDR1 is MRHNA and CDR2 SNTAGT. This CDR3 is 16 amino acids long. Trimming took off 2 bases at V and 0 bases at J, with 12 bases between the two ends. CDR3 DNA: TGTGCCAGCAGTGACCCTCGGGGTAGGAGCACAGATACGCAGTATTTT. This sequence encodes CASSDPRGRSTDTQYF.